These 12 T cell receptor beta chains share one sample of origin, sequenced in a study of response to subunit inactivated influenza vaccine. In TCRdb, the RT-PCR reads were re-called with MiXCR into one record per CDR3 protein. The sample lists 650,000 to 800,000 distinct CDR3 sequences, approximately 15% seen once, with 6% to 8% in the top ten. The starting material was PBMCs from blood, obtained less than 15 days before vaccination. The receptors come from a man over 45 who received an inactivated influenza vaccine.

This clonotype was seen only a few times. The rearrangement uses TRBV10-3 and TRBJ1-6; D is uncertain. Per the germline V gene, CDR1 is ENHRY and CDR2 is SYGVKD. Trimming pared 3 bases from V and 8 bases from J, leaving 8 bases between. There are 13 residues in the CDR3. This CDR3 reads CAISEARDSPLHF. DNA for the CDR3: TGTGCCATCAGTGAAGCCCGGGATTCACCCCTCCACTTT.

V gene TRBV25-1 combines with J gene TRBJ2-3, with D possibly matching TRBD2 (7 bases). Trimming removed 7 bases from V and 2 bases from J, with 16 bases in between. The CDR3 spans 15 residues. The germline CDR1 and CDR2 sequences are MGHDK and SYGVNS. The DNA for the CDR3 is TGTGCCAGCACCGTGGGGGGGGCTCCCACAGATACGCAGTATTTT. Translating gives CASTVGGAPTDTQYF.

This clonotype was seen a few times. This sequence joins TRBV25-1 and TRBJ2-3; 8 bases line up with TRBD2. Germline V gene lookup returns CDR1 MGHDK and CDR2 SYGVNS. Trimming cost V 2 bases and J 4 bases; bases outside gene matches: 8. The CDR3 is 16 residues long. The CDR3 loop is CASSEVPGGPSDTQYF. CDR3 nucleotide sequence: TGTGCCAGCAGTGAAGTCCCGGGAGGGCCCTCAGATACGCAGTATTTT.

CDR3 DNA sequence: TGCAGTGCTAGTGATACGGGGGGCAATGGCTACACCTTC. It yields the protein CSASDTGGNGYTF. The genes are TRBV20-1 and TRBJ1-2, with a tentative D call TRBD1 (6 bases). Germline CDR1 DFQATT, CDR2 SNEGSKA (reference sequence). V dropped 3 bases and J dropped 6 bases, with 14 bases sitting between them. The CDR3 loop spans 13 amino acids.

The gene calls are TRBV24-1 and TRBJ2-3; 8 positions match TRBD1. The length of the CDR3 is 14 residues. The germline CDR1 and CDR2 sequences are KGHDR and SFDVKD. The trim removed 6 bases at V and 7 bases at J, leaving 8 bases unmatched. CDR3 DNA: TGTGCCACCAGTCCCCGGACAGGGTTAAATACGCAGTATTTT. This translates into CATSPRTGLNTQYF.

There are a few counts of this clonotype. The rearrangement links TRBV18 to TRBJ2-1, with 8 nucleotides matching TRBD1. J lost 7 bases, V lost 8 bases, and 7 bases had no gene match. CDR3 length: 13 amino acids. Per the germline V gene, CDR1 is KGHSH and CDR2 is LQKENI. This chain's CDR3 is CASRGQGPNEQFF. For the CDR3, the DNA is TGTGCCAGCCGCGGACAGGGACCAAATGAGCAGTTCTTC.

This clonotype was seen a single time. The chain joins TRBV7-9 to TRBJ2-7; tentative D call: TRBD2 (5 bases). CDR3 length: 13 residues. Germline-derived CDR1 and CDR2 are SEHNR and FQNEAQ (reference sequence). The V end lost 9 bases, the J end lost 0 bases, and 12 bases lay between the germline ends. The CDR3 region has the DNA TGTGCCAGGAGCGGTATTAGCTCCTACGAGCAGTACTTC. This codes for CARSGISSYEQYF.

There are a few counts of this clonotype. The rearrangement uses TRBV29-1 and TRBJ2-7; 8 bases match TRBD1. There are 17 residues in the CDR3. Germline values: CDR1 SQVTM, CDR2 ANQGSEA. V was pared by 5 bases and J by 1 base, with 16 bases of the junction left unmatched. The DNA of the CDR3 is TGCAGCGTTTTAAAGTATCCAGGACAGGGCTTATCCTACGAGCAGTACTTC. Translated: CSVLKYPGQGLSYEQYF.

The rearrangement uses TRBV5-1 and TRBJ2-2; 7 nucleotides line up with TRBD2. With V trimmed by 5 bases and J by 0 bases, 7 bases remained unmatched. The germline V gene has CDR1 SGHRS and CDR2 YFSETQ. The CDR3 has 16 amino acids. CDR3 nucleotide sequence: TGCGCCAGCAGAGTTAGCGGGCCAACGAACACCGGGGAGCTGTTTTTT. It encodes CASRVSGPTNTGELFF.

A single count supports this clonotype. The CDR3 region has the DNA TGTGCCAGCAGGGTCACGACTAGCGGGGTTTACAATGAGCAGTTCTTC. Translated, it gives CASRVTTSGVYNEQFF. This rearrangement joins TRBV2 to TRBJ2-1, with 11 bases aligning to TRBD2. The CDR3 totals 16 residues. Germline V lookup: CDR1 SNHLY, CDR2 FYNNEI. After removal of 6 bases from V and 4 bases from J, the junction contained 8 bases not matched to a gene.

V usage is TRBV14 and J usage is TRBJ2-3, with no clear D. CDR1 and CDR2 (germline): SGHDN, FVKESK. This CDR3 region has 12 residues. Trimming pared 2 bases from V and 6 bases from J, leaving 6 bases between. In nucleotides, the CDR3 is TGTGCCAGCAGCCAAATGAGGGATACGCAGTATTTT. It translates to CASSQMRDTQYF.

This clonotype has more than one count but fewer than ten. This chain uses TRBV20-1 with TRBJ2-1; no clear D gene. The CDR3 extends over 17 amino acids. Between the trimmed V and J ends, which lost 2 bases and 0 bases, there was a span of 17 bases. Germline loops: CDR1 DFQATT, CDR2 SNEGSKA (reference sequence). Written as DNA, the CDR3 is TGCAGTGCTAGAAATCCTCGACACCTGAGCTCCTACAATGAGCAGTTCTTC. It encodes CSARNPRHLSSYNEQFF.